This TCR beta chain was recorded in a study of cytotoxic CD8 clonotypes in ibrutinib-treated CLL (dated by TCRdb to about 2021). About the study as a whole: In this cohort, approximately 15 patients were treatment-naive and 11 to 12 were relapsed/refractory, while 17 to 18 had unmutated IGHV. Samples averaged approximately 260,000 productive templates and approximately 100,000 productive rearrangements. Samples at response were collected after a median of approximately twelve months of treatment, with a range of about 6 to 40 months. Of the approximately 86 people in the trial, 25 to 30 had longitudinal samples available. Responses were partial in around 25 patients and complete in 2; after median approximately 69 months follow-up, around 15 stayed in remission and about 12 progressed. Cryopreserved peripheral blood mononuclear cells were collected at three points: before therapy, at response, and at either sustained remission or disease progression. Overall study results and their limits: Baseline clonality exceeded that of age-matched healthy donors and correlated strongly with circulating CD8+ T-cell counts. Sampling times were not matched between patients in sustained remission and patients whose disease was progressing, and lymph node repertoires were not examined. Clonality rose at ibrutinib response, remained stable during sustained remission, and dropped back toward baseline at progression. Public clonotypes were rare and either shrank or stayed stable during treatment, and the rise in clonality at ibrutinib response reflected expansion of private clonotypes.

As to this clone: The specificity of this receptor is unknown. Base quality data are lacking; no much larger clone is found one base away.

The junction carries 8 bases between V and J, which are trimmed by 3 bases and 1 base respectively. Measured from the cysteine to the phenylalanine, the CDR3 is 14 residues long. Left in the record is the CDR3 DNA by itself, 42 bases read in frame from the first base. CDR1 MDHEN and CDR2 SYDVKM were looked up in the germline V gene. For TCR beta library preparation, 1.5 to 2 micrograms of genomic DNA were isolated from cryopreserved PBMCs. Longitudinal blood samples from CLL patients on ibrutinib monotherapy were analyzed using high-throughput TCR beta sequencing. The patients took part in an open-label, single-center phase 2 trial of ibrutinib monotherapy. On a MiSeq, deep resolution sequencing aimed for a depth between 1 in 1 million and 1 in 200,000 T cells, with each clonotype covered about 9.2x on average. The immunoSEQ hsTCRB Kit was used to generate TCR beta libraries. Concerning the study's data processing: Data were analyzed with ImmunoSEQ Data Assistant and ImmunoSEQ Analyzer, with V, D and J genes assigned per IMGT definitions. Clonality, which ranges from 0 to 1, was calculated as one minus the normalized Shannon entropy of productive rearrangement frequencies. Only overrepresented clonotypes making up at least 0.05% of each patient's repertoire were included in the public clonotype analysis. About a dozen repertoires from age-matched healthy donors, obtained from immuneACCESS, served as clonality controls. Not all clones reach the TCRdb copy of this immuneACCESS table, which keeps in-frame sequences only. Checked studies attribute under half of the gap to unresolved V genes and leave the rest unexplained. Clone size and the V and J calls come from that table; the DNA yielded D and trimming. Here the sample has about 310,000 clones; almost 80% occur a single time. The top ten hold 5.5% to 8% of the sample.

The TCR originated in a human donor with chronic lymphocytic leukemia. The chain couples TRBV28 to TRBJ2-3, and the D gene may be TRBD2, 5 bases matching. The specimen comprised PBMCs, sampled before ibrutinib treatment. CDR3 protein: CASSFISGTDTQYF. The bases are TGTGCCAGCAGTTTCATTAGCGGCACAGATACGCAGTATTTT.